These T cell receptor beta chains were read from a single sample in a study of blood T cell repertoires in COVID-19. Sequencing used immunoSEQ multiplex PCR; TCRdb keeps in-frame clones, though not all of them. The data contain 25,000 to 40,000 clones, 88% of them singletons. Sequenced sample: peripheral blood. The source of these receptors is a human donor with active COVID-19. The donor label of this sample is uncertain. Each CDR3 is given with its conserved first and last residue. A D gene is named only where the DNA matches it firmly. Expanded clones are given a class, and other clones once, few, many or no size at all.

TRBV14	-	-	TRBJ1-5	CASRDTSYSNQPQHF	TGTGCCAGCAGGGACACATCTTATAGCAATCAGCCCCAGCATTTT
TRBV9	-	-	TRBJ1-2	CASSRSIAQRHGSRDYGYTF	TGTGCCAGCAGCCGCAGCATAGCCCAGCGGCATGGGTCTAGAGACTATGGCTACACCTTC
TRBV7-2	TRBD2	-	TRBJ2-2	CASSLGLAGGSTGELFF	TGTGCCAGCAGCTTAGGACTAGCGGGGGGAAGCACCGGGGAGCTGTTTTTT
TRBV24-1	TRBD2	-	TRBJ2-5	CATRRNPPLAGQETQYF	TGTGCCACCAGGCGTAACCCGCCCCTAGCGGGGCAAGAGACCCAGTACTTC
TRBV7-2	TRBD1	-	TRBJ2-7	CASSSRDRGHEQYF	TGTGCCAGCAGCTCCCGGGACAGGGGCCACGAGCAGTACTTC
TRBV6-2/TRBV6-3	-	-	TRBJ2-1	CASSYSALGNEQFF	TGTGCCAGCAGTTACTCTGCACTAGGAAATGAGCAGTTCTTC
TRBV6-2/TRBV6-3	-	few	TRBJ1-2	CASSYVAPNYGYTF	TGTGCCAGCAGTTACGTGGCACCTAACTATGGCTACACCTTC
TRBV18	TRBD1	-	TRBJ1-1	CASSPPGGKNTEAFF	TGTGCCAGCTCACCCCCAGGGGGAAAGAACACTGAAGCTTTCTTT
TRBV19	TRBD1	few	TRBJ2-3	CASSIRDRGTDTQYF	TGTGCCAGTAGTATACGGGACAGGGGCACAGATACGCAGTATTTT
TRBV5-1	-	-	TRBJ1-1	CASSPAWGAGGNTEAFF	TGCGCCAGCAGCCCCGCGTGGGGCGCCGGGGGAAACACTGAAGCTTTCTTT
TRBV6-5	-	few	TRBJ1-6	CASNRLQGNPLHF	TGTGCCAGCAATCGCCTACAGGGTAACCCCCTCCACTTT
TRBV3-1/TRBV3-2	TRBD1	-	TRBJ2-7	CASRNRGNNEQYF	TGTGCCAGCAGAAACAGGGGTAACAACGAGCAGTACTTC
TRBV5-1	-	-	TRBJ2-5	CASSLTGISQETQYF	TGCGCCAGCAGCTTGACGGGAATATCGCAAGAGACCCAGTACTTC
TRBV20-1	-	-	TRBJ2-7	CSARDSYEQYF	TGCAGTGCCAGGGACTCCTACGAGCAGTACTTC
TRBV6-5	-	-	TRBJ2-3	CASSYQGEADTQYF	TGTGCCAGCAGTTACCAGGGGGAGGCAGATACGCAGTATTTT
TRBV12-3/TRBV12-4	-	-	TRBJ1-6	CASSSGLSPLHF	TGTGCCAGCAGTTCGGGACTATCACCCCTCCACTTT
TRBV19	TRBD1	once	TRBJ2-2	CASSKGQTNTGELFF	TGTGCCAGTAGCAAGGGACAGACGAACACCGGGGAGCTGTTTTTT
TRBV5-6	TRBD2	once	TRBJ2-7	CASSGGEDDTYEQYF	TGTGCCAGCAGCGGGGGGGAGGATGATACCTACGAGCAGTACTTC
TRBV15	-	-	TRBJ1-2	CATSRGYGRDPNYGYTF	TGTGCCACCAGCAGAGGGTATGGGAGGGACCCTAACTATGGCTACACCTTC
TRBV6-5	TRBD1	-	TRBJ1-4	CASRTGQTNEKLFF	TGTGCCAGCAGGACGGGACAGACTAATGAAAAACTGTTTTTT
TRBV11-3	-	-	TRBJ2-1	CASSDRWTIYNEQFF	TGTGCCAGCAGCGATCGATGGACTATTTACAATGAGCAGTTCTTC
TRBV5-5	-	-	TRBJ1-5	CASSLYSNQPQHF	TGTGCCAGCAGCTTGTATAGCAATCAGCCCCAGCATTTT